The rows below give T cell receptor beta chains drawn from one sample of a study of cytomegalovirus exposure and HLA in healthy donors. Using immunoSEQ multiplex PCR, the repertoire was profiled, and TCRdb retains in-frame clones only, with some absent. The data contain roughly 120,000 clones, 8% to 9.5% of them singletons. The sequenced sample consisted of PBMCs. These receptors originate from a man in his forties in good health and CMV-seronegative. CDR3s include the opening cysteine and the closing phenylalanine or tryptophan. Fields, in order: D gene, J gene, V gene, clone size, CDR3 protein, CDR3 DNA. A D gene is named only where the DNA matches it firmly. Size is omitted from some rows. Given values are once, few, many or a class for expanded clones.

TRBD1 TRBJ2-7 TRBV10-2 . CASLGPGGYEQYF TGCGCCAGCCTGGGGCCAGGGGGTTACGAGCAGTACTTC
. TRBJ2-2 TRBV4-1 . CASRGGGRSGELFF TGCGCCAGCAGGGGAGGGGGTCGTTCCGGGGAGCTGTTTTTT
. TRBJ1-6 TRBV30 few CAWSVGNSPLYF TGTGCCTGGAGTGTCGGGAACTCACCCCTCTACTTT
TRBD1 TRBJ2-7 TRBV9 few CASSARDRSYEQYF TGTGCCAGCAGCGCCCGGGACAGGTCGTACGAGCAGTACTTC
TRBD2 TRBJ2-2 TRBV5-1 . CASSSGLAGGLTGELFF TGCGCCAGCAGCTCGGGACTAGCGGGGGGCCTAACCGGGGAGCTGTTTTTT
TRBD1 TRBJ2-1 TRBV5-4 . CASSPGTGEDEQFF TGTGCCAGCAGCCCCGGGACAGGGGAGGATGAGCAGTTCTTC
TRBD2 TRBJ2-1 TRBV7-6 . CASSSPSGGTFF TGTGCCAGCAGCTCTCCTAGCGGGGGAACGTTCTTC
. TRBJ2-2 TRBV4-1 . CASSQDFTSQTGELFF TGCGCCAGCAGCCAAGATTTCACTAGTCAGACCGGGGAGCTGTTTTTT
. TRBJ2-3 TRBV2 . CANSPGHGTDTQYF TGTGCCAACTCACCGGGACATGGGACAGATACGCAGTATTTT
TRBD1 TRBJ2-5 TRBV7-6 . CASSLPTGGEVSETQYF TGTGCCAGCAGCTTACCTACAGGGGGCGAAGTATCCGAGACCCAGTACTTC
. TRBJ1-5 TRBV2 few CASSKWEESGNQPQHF TGTGCCAGCAGTAAGTGGGAGGAGTCGGGCAATCAGCCCCAGCATTTT
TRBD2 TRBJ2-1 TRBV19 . CASSMASGGYNEQFF TGTGCCAGTAGTATGGCTAGCGGGGGTTACAATGAGCAGTTCTTC
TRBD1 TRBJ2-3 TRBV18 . CASSPINSGQGQDTQYF TGTGCCAGCTCACCAATTAATTCGGGACAGGGGCAAGATACGCAGTATTTT
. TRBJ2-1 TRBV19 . CASKKAVSHNEQFF TGTGCCAGTAAAAAAGCCGTTTCCCACAATGAGCAGTTCTTC
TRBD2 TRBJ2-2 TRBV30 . CAWEPGLARNTGELFF TGTGCCTGGGAGCCCGGACTAGCCCGGAACACCGGGGAGCTGTTTTTT
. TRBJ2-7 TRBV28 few CASSSGVNEQYF TGTGCCAGCAGTTCAGGGGTCAACGAGCAGTACTTC
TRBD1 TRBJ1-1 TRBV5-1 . CASSSGQGTTEAFF TGCGCCAGCAGCTCGGGACAGGGGACCACTGAAGCTTTCTTT
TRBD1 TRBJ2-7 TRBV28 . CASSPSRSDRRTYEQYF TGTGCCAGCAGCCCAAGTAGATCGGACAGGCGAACCTACGAGCAGTACTTC
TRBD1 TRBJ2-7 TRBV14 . CASSHLDRYNEQYF TGTGCCAGCAGCCATTTGGACAGGTATAACGAGCAGTACTTC
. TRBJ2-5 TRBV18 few CASSPLTGQETQYF TGTGCCAGCTCACCACTGACAGGTCAAGAGACCCAGTACTTC
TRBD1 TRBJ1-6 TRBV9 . CASSVRTGDSPLHF TGTGCCAGCAGCGTAAGGACAGGGGACTCACCCCTCCACTTT
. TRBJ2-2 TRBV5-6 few CASSSGRLGELFF TGTGCCAGCAGCTCAGGGCGGTTAGGGGAGCTGTTTTTT
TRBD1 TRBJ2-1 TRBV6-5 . CASSYFRTGIPNEQFF TGTGCCAGCAGTTACTTCCGGACAGGGATCCCTAATGAGCAGTTCTTC
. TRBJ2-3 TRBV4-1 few CASSQWSRSEDTQYF TGCGCCAGCAGCCAATGGTCAAGGAGTGAAGATACGCAGTATTTT
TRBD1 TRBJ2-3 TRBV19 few CASRDPGQGSDTQYF TGTGCCAGTAGAGACCCGGGACAGGGGTCAGATACGCAGTATTTT
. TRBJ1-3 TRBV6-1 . CASIMMRGGNTIYF TGTGCCAGCATCATGATGAGGGGGGGAAACACCATATATTTT